These 14 T cell receptor beta chains came from one sample sequenced in a study of blood T cell repertoires in COVID-19. Profiling relied on immunoSEQ multiplex PCR, and the TCRdb table lists in-frame clones only, not all of them. Among approximately 250,000 clones, under 95% were seen once, and the ten largest hold around 2.8%. The sequenced material came from PBMCs or T cells enriched from blood (not recorded which). These receptors were obtained from a man aged 35-49 years who had been exposed to COVID-19.

The chain recombines TRBV27 with TRBJ2-7, with TRBD2 as a possible D gene (6 bases). Germline-derived CDR1 and CDR2 are MNHEY and SMNVEV (reference sequence). Deletions cut 1 base from V and 2 bases from J, with 12 bases between. The CDR3 runs 15 residues. CDR3 amino acids: CASSLFSGGTYEQYF. CDR3 nucleotide sequence: TGTGCCAGCAGTTTATTCTCCGGGGGTACCTACGAGCAGTACTTC.

The J gene is TRBJ2-5, the V gene TRBV5-1; 11 nucleotides agree with TRBD2. Germline lookup yields CDR1 SGHRS and CDR2 YFSETQ. This CDR3 is built from 15 residues. The junction had 4 bases not matched to a gene; V was cut back by 1 base and J by 5 bases. The CDR3 bases are TGCGCCAGCAGCTTGATACTAGCGGGAGAGGAGACCCAGTACTTC. Its translation: CASSLILAGEETQYF.

J is TRBJ2-2 and V is TRBV18; TRBD1 matches at 9 bases. The CDR3 runs to 16 residues. V was clipped by 3 bases and J by 2 bases; unmatched bases: 4. Germline lookup yields CDR1 KGHSH and CDR2 LQKENI. For the CDR3, the DNA is TGTGCCAGCTCACCGAGACAGGGGGGAAACACCGGGGAGCTGTTTTTT. It translates to CASSPRQGGNTGELFF.

The chain joins TRBV19 to TRBJ1-2; D is perhaps TRBD1 (6 bases). V lost 2 bases and J 4 bases, leaving 11 bases between the germline ends. The CDR3 is made up of 14 amino acids. The germline V gene encodes CDR1 LNHDA and CDR2 SQIVND (reference sequence). CDR3 nucleotides: TGTGCCAGTAGTATAACAGGGATCCGCTATGGCTACACCTTC. It is translated as CASSITGIRYGYTF.

The rearrangement links TRBV28 to TRBJ1-1; the D gene is possibly TRBD1 (5 bases). Germline assignment: CDR1 MDHEN and CDR2 SYDVKM. The V end lost 4 bases, the J end lost 0 bases, and 9 bases lay between the germline ends. The CDR3 length is 14 residues. CDR3 sequence (DNA): TGTGCCAGCAGTTCGGGGGTTATGAACACTGAAGCTTTCTTT. It encodes CASSSGVMNTEAFF.

This clone was picked up a small number of times. The chain employs TRBV5-4 and TRBJ2-2; D is unclear. V lost 0 bases to trimming and J lost 4 bases, with 10 bases between them. CDR3 length: 15 residues. Germline CDR1 and CDR2: SGHNT and YYREEE (reference sequence). Written as DNA, the CDR3 is TGTGCCAGCAGCTTGGCTGCAACGGGCACCGGGGAGCTGTTTTTT. As protein: CASSLAATGTGELFF. Supplemented by reference TRBV5-4 and TRBJ2-2, the full variable domain reads ETGVTQSPTHLIKTRGQQVTLRCSSQSGHNTVSWYQQALGQGPQFIFQYYREEENGRGNFPPRFSGLQFPNYSSELNVNALELDDSALYLCASSLAATGTGELFFGEGSRLTVL.

This clone was picked up a small number of times. The chain has TRBV28 and TRBJ2-7, with D tentatively TRBD2 (6 bases). The germline V gene encodes CDR1 MDHEN and CDR2 SYDVKM. CDR3 length: 16 residues. V dropped 5 bases and J dropped 6 bases, with 23 bases sitting between them. This CDR3 reads CASSPWKGAGLGEQYF. The CDR3 nucleotides read TGTGCCAGCAGTCCCTGGAAGGGAGCGGGTTTAGGCGAGCAGTACTTC.

The rearrangement links TRBV23-1 to TRBJ2-7; TRBD2 aligns across 8 bases. TRBV23-1 counts as an open reading frame of uncertain function. This CDR3 has 15 residues. V shed 4 bases, J shed 4 bases, and the junction held 9 bases outside the gene matches. The CDR3 sequence is CASSPTGGKWYEQYF. In DNA, the CDR3 is TGCGCCAGCAGTCCCACGGGGGGGAAATGGTACGAGCAGTACTTC.

Remarks on this clone: The same CDR3 also results from other DNA sequences found in this sample. The chain carries TRBV24-1 and TRBJ2-2; D is perhaps TRBD1 (5 bases). Germline-derived CDR1 and CDR2 are KGHDR and SFDVKD. Trimming removed 9 bases at V and 2 bases at J, with 12 bases between. The CDR3 is made up of 14 amino acids. The chain's CDR3 is CATSQGLNTGELFF. CDR3 DNA: TGTGCCACCTCTCAGGGATTAAACACCGGGGAGCTGTTTTTT.

The V gene is TRBV28, the J gene TRBJ2-1, with D unresolved. This CDR3 is 11 amino acids long. Trimming took off 3 bases at V and 8 bases at J, with 5 bases between the two ends. Germline V lookup: CDR1 MDHEN, CDR2 SYDVKM. The CDR3 loop reads CASSLGHEQFF. CDR3 sequence (DNA): TGTGCCAGCAGTTTGGGCCATGAGCAGTTCTTC.

This clone was counted a single time. This chain uses TRBV19 with TRBJ2-7; 7 bases are shared with TRBD1. The length of the CDR3 is 15 residues. V lost 1 base to trimming and J lost 0 bases; unmatched junction nucleotides: 3. Germline CDR1 reads LNHDA; CDR2 reads SQIVND (reference sequence). The CDR3 here is CASSIGKGASYEQYF. The CDR3 DNA is TGTGCCAGTAGTATAGGGAAGGGGGCCTCCTACGAGCAGTACTTC.

The chain employs TRBV2 and TRBJ2-7, with a weak D call TRBD1 (5 bases). The V gene's germline CDR1 is SNHLY and CDR2 FYNNEI. This CDR3 spans 13 amino acids. V was trimmed by 4 bases and J by 2 bases, leaving 9 bases between them. The DNA of the CDR3 is TGTGCCAGCAGTGGGGGCAGAGCCTACGAGCAGTACTTC. Its translation is CASSGGRAYEQYF.

This clone was counted once. This rearrangement joins TRBV6-2 or TRBV6-3 to TRBJ1-1; D is unclear. Germline loops: CDR1 MNHEY, CDR2 SVGEGT. The CDR3 sequence is 12 residues long. V was cut by 2 bases and J by 3 bases, with 4 bases left in between. The CDR3 protein is CASSYPDTEAFF. CDR3 DNA: TGTGCCAGCAGTTACCCGGACACTGAAGCTTTCTTT.

This clone was detected only once. This sequence joins TRBV20-1 and TRBJ1-1; 7 bases are shared with TRBD1. The V and J ends lost 3 bases and 5 bases, in that order; junction bases with no gene match: 9. The CDR3 runs 14 residues. Germline-derived CDR1 and CDR2 are DFQATT and SNEGSKA (reference sequence). As DNA, the CDR3 is TGCAGTGCTAGTCGGCTCACAGGGGAGACTGAAGCTTTCTTT. Residues: CSASRLTGETEAFF.